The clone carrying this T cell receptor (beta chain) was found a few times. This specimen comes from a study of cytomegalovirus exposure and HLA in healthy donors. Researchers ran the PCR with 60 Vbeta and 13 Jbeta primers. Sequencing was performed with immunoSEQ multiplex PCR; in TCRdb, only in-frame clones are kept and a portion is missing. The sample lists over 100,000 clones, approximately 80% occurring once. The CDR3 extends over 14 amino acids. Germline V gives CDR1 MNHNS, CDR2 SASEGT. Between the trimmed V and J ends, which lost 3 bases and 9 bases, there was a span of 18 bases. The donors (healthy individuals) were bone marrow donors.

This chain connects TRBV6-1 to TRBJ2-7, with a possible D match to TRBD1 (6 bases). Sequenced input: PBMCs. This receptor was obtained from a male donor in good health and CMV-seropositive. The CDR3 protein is CASSDRGDLRRQYF. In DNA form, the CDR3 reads TGTGCCAGCAGTGACAGGGGTGACCTACGGCGGCAGTACTTC.